This is a list of T cell receptor beta chains from one sample in a study of blood T cell repertoires in COVID-19. The assay was immunoSEQ multiplex PCR, and TCRdb's table has in-frame clones only and misses some. This sample has around 180,000 clones, with 79% found just once. The sequenced sample was peripheral blood. These receptors all stem from a man in his sixties with active or convalescent COVID-19. The CDR3 runs from the conserved cysteine through the conserved F or W. A D gene is named only where the DNA matches it firmly. The size field is filled for only some rows; it gives once, few, many or a size class.

>TRBV7-9|TRBJ1-4|NA|NA
TGTGCCAGCAGCTCACCCGGGACTATTAATGAAAAACTGTTTTTT
CASSSPGTINEKLFF
>TRBV7-9|TRBJ2-7|NA|TRBD1
TGTGCCAGCAGCCCCCACGACAGGGAAACCTACGAGCAGTACTTC
CASSPHDRETYEQYF
>TRBV6-5|TRBJ2-7|NA|TRBD1
TGTGCCAGCAGTTCGGGGGACAGGCTGGGGGAGCAGTACTTC
CASSSGDRLGEQYF
>TRBV28|TRBJ2-4|NA|TRBD1
TGTGCCAGCAGTGCTACAGGGGGCGAATTGAGAAACATTCAGTACTTC
CASSATGGELRNIQYF
>TRBV3-1/TRBV3-2|TRBJ2-2|NA|TRBD2
TGTGCCAGCAGCCGCCTGACTAGCGGGAGGGCCGGGGAGCTGTTTTTT
CASSRLTSGRAGELFF
>TRBV4-2|TRBJ2-2|NA|NA
TGTGCCAGCAGCCATGAACAGGGTTACACCGGGGAGCTGTTTTTT
CASSHEQGYTGELFF
>TRBV7-2|TRBJ1-2|few|TRBD1
TGTGCCAGCAGCCTCGGGACAGGGCTTGGCTACACCTTC
CASSLGTGLGYTF
>TRBV5-1|TRBJ1-6|few|TRBD1
TGCGCCAGCAGCCAAGGGACAGGAGGATCCTCACCCCTCCACTTT
CASSQGTGGSSPLHF
>TRBV14|TRBJ2-7|NA|NA
TGTGCCAGCAGCCGGGGGGCTAGCGGTTACTACGAGCAGTACTTC
CASSRGASGYYEQYF
>TRBV6-1|TRBJ2-7|NA|NA
TGTGCCAGCAGTGAGGTTGGAGCTGGTAGGAACGAGCAGTACTTC
CASSEVGAGRNEQYF
>TRBV5-1|TRBJ2-2|many|NA
TGCGCCAGCAGGCCGGGATCGAACACCGGGGAGCTGTTTTTT
CASRPGSNTGELFF
>TRBV10-3|TRBJ2-2|NA|TRBD1
TGTGCCATCAGTGAGTTTGGACAGGGGGCCACCGGGGAGCTGTTTTTT
CAISEFGQGATGELFF
>TRBV28|TRBJ2-7|NA|TRBD1
TGTGCCAGCAGTCTAGGGACAGGGGTATGGGACGAGCAGTACTTC
CASSLGTGVWDEQYF
>TRBV14|TRBJ1-1|NA|NA
TGTGCCAGCAGCCGACTTTTCGAGGGGGGGACTGAAGCTTTCTTT
CASSRLFEGGTEAFF
>TRBV7-2|TRBJ1-2|NA|NA
TGTGCCAGCAGCCCATCCCCGCAGGGGCACTATGGCTACACCTTC
CASSPSPQGHYGYTF
>TRBV28|TRBJ1-1|NA|TRBD1
TGTGCCAGCAGTGGTCGACAGGGGCGGGCGAACACTGAAGCTTTCTTT
CASSGRQGRANTEAFF
>TRBV28|TRBJ2-3|NA|TRBD1
TGTGCCATAAGACAGGGAGATACGCAGTATTTT
CAIRQGDTQYF
>TRBV30|TRBJ2-6|once|NA
TGTGCCTGGAGTGAGCTGTCTGGGGCCAACGTCCTGACTTTC
CAWSELSGANVLTF
>TRBV7-3|TRBJ2-2|NA|TRBD2
TGTGCCAGCAGCTCCGTAGCGGGGAACACCGGGGAGCTGTTTTTT
CASSSVAGNTGELFF
>TRBV7-2|TRBJ1-5|NA|NA
TGTGCCAGCAGCTTAGGAGGAGGACAGCCCCAGCATTTT
CASSLGGGQPQHF
>TRBV6-2/TRBV6-3|TRBJ2-1|NA|TRBD2
TGTGCCAGCACCCCAACTAGCGGGAGAGGTAATGAGCAGTTCTTC
CASTPTSGRGNEQFF
>TRBV9|TRBJ1-3|NA|NA
TGTGCCAGCACCAGGGTTCATGGAAACACCATATATTTT
CASTRVHGNTIYF
>TRBV15|TRBJ1-5|once|TRBD1
TGTGCCACCAGCAGGGATCCCCAGGGGGCAAGAGGCAATCAGCCCCAGCATTTT
CATSRDPQGARGNQPQHF
>TRBV25-1|TRBJ2-1|NA|TRBD2
TGTGCCAGCAGTGTTACAGTAGCGGGATGGCTGTTCTTC
CASSVTVAGWLFF
>TRBV14|TRBJ1-2|NA|NA
TGTGCCAGCAGCCAAGGCGCCACTCCTTATGGCTACACCTTC
CASSQGATPYGYTF
>TRBV12-3/TRBV12-4|TRBJ2-7|NA|NA
TGTGCCAGCAGCACCGGGTTCTACGAGCAGTACTTC
CASSTGFYEQYF
>TRBV5-1|TRBJ2-1|NA|NA
TGCGCCAGCAGCTCCTCGCGGGCGCGGGAAGAGCAGTTCTTC
CASSSSRAREEQFF
>TRBV28|TRBJ2-1|NA|TRBD2
TGTGCCAGCAGTCTCCGGACTAGCGGGAGGGCCTATGAGCAGTTCTTC
CASSLRTSGRAYEQFF
>TRBV7-9|TRBJ1-2|NA|NA
TGTGCCAGCAGCTACCTCTCAGGGAACTATGGCTACACCTTC
CASSYLSGNYGYTF
>TRBV5-1|TRBJ2-3|NA|NA
TGCGCCAGCAGCTGGTCGGCAGATACGCAGTATTTT
CASSWSADTQYF
>TRBV28|TRBJ1-4|NA|TRBD1
TGTGCCAGCAGTTCCCTAGACAGGGGCAATGAAAAACTGTTTTTT
CASSSLDRGNEKLFF
>TRBV7-3|TRBJ2-2|NA|TRBD2
TGTGCCAGCAGCTTAGACGGGGGGGCAGCGCTCACCGGGGAGCTGTTTTTT
CASSLDGGAALTGELFF
>TRBV6-5|TRBJ2-1|NA|TRBD2
TGTGCCAGCAGTTACTCGGAGCGGGAGGCTTACAATGAGCAGTTCTTC
CASSYSEREAYNEQFF
>TRBV10-3|TRBJ2-7|NA|TRBD2
TGTGCCATCAGTGGGACTAGCGGGAGTTTCCACGAGCAGTACTTC
CAISGTSGSFHEQYF
>TRBV4-2|TRBJ2-7|NA|TRBD1
TGTGCCAGCAGCCAAGATCAAACAGGGGGCGCCTACGAGCAGTACTTC
CASSQDQTGGAYEQYF
>TRBV29-1|TRBJ1-1|NA|NA
TGCAGCGTGCCTCTTGGGACTATGAACACTGAAGCTTTCTTT
CSVPLGTMNTEAFF
>TRBV18|TRBJ1-1|NA|NA
TGTGCCAGCTCCTCCACAGGACAGATGAACACTGAAGCTTTCTTT
CASSSTGQMNTEAFF
>TRBV5-4|TRBJ2-3|NA|TRBD1
TGTGCCAGCAGCTATCCGGGGACAGGGGAAGCAGATACGCAGTATTTT
CASSYPGTGEADTQYF
>TRBV27|TRBJ2-7|NA|NA
TGTGCCAGCAGTCCTTCGGACACCTACGAGCAGTACTTC
CASSPSDTYEQYF
>TRBV6-5|TRBJ1-3|few|TRBD1
TGTGCCAGCAAGGGACAGGGGGTAAACACCATATATTTT
CASKGQGVNTIYF
>TRBV5-4|TRBJ1-2|NA|TRBD1
TGTGCCAGCAGCCTCCGGGACAGGGAGGGCTATGGCTACACCTTC
CASSLRDREGYGYTF
>TRBV24-1|TRBJ2-1|NA|TRBD1
TGTGCCACCAAAAGTTCGACAGGGACCTACAATGAGCAGTTCTTC
CATKSSTGTYNEQFF